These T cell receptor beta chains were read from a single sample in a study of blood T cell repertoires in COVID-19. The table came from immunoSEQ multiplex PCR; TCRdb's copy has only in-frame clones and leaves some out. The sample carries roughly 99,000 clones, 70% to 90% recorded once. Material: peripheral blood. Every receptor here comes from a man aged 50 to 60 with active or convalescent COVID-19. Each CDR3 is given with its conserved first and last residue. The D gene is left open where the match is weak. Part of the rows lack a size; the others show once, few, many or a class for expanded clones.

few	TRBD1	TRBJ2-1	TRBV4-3	TGCGCCAGCAGCCAAGCCGAGGGGACAGGGGGATATGAGCAGTTCTTC	CASSQAEGTGGYEQFF
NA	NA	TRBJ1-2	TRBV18	TGTGCCAGCTCGCTCGGCCGGGTCGCTAACTATGGCTACACCTTC	CASSLGRVANYGYTF
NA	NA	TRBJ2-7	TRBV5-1	TGCGCCAGCAGCTTAACTAGAACTTCCTACGAGCAGTACTTC	CASSLTRTSYEQYF
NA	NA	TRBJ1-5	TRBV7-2	TGTGCCAGCAGCTTGGGCGGGGCCCGGGGCCAGCATTTT	CASSLGGARGQHF
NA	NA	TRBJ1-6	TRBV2	TGTGCCAGCAGGGGGCGGAATTCACCCCTCCACTTT	CASRGRNSPLHF
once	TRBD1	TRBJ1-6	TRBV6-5	TGTGCCACCGAGGGGGCATATAATTCACCCCTCCACTTT	CATEGAYNSPLHF
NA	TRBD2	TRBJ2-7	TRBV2	TGTGCCAGCAGCAGGACTAGCGGGACCTCCTACGAGCAGTACTTC	CASSRTSGTSYEQYF
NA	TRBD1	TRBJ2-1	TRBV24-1	TGTGCCACTATCGGACAGGTTAACAATGAGCAGTTCTTC	CATIGQVNNEQFF
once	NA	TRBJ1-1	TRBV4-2	TGTGCCAGCAGCCAAGTGAGGTTGGGGGGGGACACTGAAGCTTTCTTT	CASSQVRLGGDTEAFF
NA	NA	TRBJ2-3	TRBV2	TGTGCCAACCCTCCGGGAGTCGACTCAAATACGCAGTATTTT	CANPPGVDSNTQYF
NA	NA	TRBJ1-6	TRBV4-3	TGCGCCAGCAGCCCCCGGGTCGATTCACCCCTCCACTTT	CASSPRVDSPLHF
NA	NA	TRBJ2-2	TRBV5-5	TGTGCCAGCAGCTTGGTAGCTAGCGAGAACACCGGGGAGCTGTTTTTT	CASSLVASENTGELFF
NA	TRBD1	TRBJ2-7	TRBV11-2	TGTGCCAGCAGTGACTACAGGGGCAGCTCCTACGAGCAGTACTTC	CASSDYRGSSYEQYF
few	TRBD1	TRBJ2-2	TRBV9	TGTGCCAGTCACGAGGGACAGGGGAAGACCGGGGAGCTGTTTTTT	CASHEGQGKTGELFF
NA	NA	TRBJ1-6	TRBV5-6	TGTGCCAGCAGCATTGACAGCCCAATTAATTCACCCCTCCACTTT	CASSIDSPINSPLHF
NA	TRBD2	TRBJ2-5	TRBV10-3	TGTGCCATCAGGGGGATAGTAGCGGGAGGAGGGGAGACCCAGTACTTC	CAIRGIVAGGGETQYF
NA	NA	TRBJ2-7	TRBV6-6	TGTGCCAGCAGCGATAGATACGAGCAGTACTTC	CASSDRYEQYF
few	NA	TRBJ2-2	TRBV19	TGTGCCAGTAATTGGTACAGGGAGAACACCGGGGAGCTGTTTTTT	CASNWYRENTGELFF
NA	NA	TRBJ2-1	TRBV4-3	TGCGCCAGCAGCCAAGATCTGAGTAACAGGCCCCGTGAGCAGTTCTTC	CASSQDLSNRPREQFF
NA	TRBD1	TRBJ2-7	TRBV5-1	TGCGCCAGCAGCTTGTTACCGGGACAGCTCTACGAGCAGTACTTC	CASSLLPGQLYEQYF
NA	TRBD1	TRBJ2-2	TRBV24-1	TGTGCCACCGGACCGGGACAGGGAGGCGGGGAGCTGTTTTTT	CATGPGQGGGELFF
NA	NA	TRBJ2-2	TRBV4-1	TGCGCCAGCAGATCCGGGACTTTTTACACCGGGGAGCTGTTTTTT	CASRSGTFYTGELFF
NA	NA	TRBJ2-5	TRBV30	TGTGCCTGGAGTGTACAGCCGGAGACCCAGTACTTC	CAWSVQPETQYF
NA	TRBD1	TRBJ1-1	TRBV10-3	TGTGCCATCAGTGAGTCGGACAGGGCCGCCGCTTTCTTT	CAISESDRAAAFF
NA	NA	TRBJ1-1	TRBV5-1	TGCGCCAGCAGCTTGGAGCCGGGGGGACACACTGAAGCTTTCTTT	CASSLEPGGHTEAFF